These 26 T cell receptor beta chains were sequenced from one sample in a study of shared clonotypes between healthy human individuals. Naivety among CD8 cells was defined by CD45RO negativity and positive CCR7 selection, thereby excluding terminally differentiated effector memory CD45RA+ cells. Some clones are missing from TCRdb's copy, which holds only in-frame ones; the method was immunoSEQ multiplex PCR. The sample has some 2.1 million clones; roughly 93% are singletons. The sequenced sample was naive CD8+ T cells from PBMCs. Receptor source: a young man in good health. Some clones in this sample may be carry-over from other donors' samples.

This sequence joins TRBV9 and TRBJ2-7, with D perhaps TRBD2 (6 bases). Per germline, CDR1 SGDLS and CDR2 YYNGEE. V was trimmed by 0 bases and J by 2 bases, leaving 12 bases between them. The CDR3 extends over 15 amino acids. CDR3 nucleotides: TGTGCCAGCAGCGTAGGAAGCGGGTCGGCCTACGAGCAGTACTTC. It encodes CASSVGSGSAYEQYF.

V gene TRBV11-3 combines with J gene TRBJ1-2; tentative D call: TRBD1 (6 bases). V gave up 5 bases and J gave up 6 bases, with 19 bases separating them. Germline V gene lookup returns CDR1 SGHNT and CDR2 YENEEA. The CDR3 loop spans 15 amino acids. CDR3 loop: CASSPLFRRGNGYTF. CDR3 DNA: TGTGCCAGCAGCCCATTATTCCGCAGGGGAAATGGCTACACCTTC.

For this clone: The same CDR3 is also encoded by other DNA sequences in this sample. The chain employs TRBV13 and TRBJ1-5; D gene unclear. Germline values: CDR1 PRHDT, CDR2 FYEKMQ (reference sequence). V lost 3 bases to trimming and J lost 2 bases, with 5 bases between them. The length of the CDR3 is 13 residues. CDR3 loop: CASSLRGNQPQHF. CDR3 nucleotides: TGTGCCAGCAGCTTGAGAGGCAATCAGCCCCAGCATTTT.

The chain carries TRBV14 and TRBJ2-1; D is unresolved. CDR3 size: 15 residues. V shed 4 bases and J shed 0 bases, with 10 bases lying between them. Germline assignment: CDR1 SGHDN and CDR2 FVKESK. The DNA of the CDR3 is TGTGCCAGCAGCCGCTTAGAGAGCTCCTACAATGAGCAGTTCTTC. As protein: CASSRLESSYNEQFF.

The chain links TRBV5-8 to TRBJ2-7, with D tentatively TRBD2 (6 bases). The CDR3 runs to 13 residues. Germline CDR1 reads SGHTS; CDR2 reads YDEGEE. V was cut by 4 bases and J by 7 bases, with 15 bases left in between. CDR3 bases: TGTGCCAGCAGCCTGGGACTCCCAAGAGAGCAGTACTTC. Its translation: CASSLGLPREQYF. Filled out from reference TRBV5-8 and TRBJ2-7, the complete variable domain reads EAGVTQSPTHLIKTRGQQATLRCSPISGHTSVYWYQQALGLGLQFLLWYDEGEERNRGNFPPRFSGRQFPNYSSELNVNALELEDSALYLCASSLGLPREQYFGPGTRLTVT.

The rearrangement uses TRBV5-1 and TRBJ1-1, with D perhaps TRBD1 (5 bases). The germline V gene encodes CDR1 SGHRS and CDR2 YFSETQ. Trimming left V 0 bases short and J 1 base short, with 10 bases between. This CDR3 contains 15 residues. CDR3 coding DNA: TGCGCCAGCAGCTTGGAAGGCAGGGAGAACACTGAAGCTTTCTTT. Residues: CASSLEGRENTEAFF.

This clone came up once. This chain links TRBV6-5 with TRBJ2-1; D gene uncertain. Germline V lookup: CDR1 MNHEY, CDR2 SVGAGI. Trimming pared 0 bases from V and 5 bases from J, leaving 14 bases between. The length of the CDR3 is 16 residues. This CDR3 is CASSYSIRYIHNEQFF. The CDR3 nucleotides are TGTGCCAGCAGTTACTCGATCCGGTATATTCACAATGAGCAGTTCTTC.

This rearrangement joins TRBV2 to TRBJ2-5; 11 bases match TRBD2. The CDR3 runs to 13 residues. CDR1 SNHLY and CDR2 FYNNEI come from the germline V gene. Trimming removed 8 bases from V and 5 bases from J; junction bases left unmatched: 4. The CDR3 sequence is CASLAGGGETQYF. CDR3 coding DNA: TGTGCCAGCTTAGCGGGAGGGGGGGAGACCCAGTACTTC.

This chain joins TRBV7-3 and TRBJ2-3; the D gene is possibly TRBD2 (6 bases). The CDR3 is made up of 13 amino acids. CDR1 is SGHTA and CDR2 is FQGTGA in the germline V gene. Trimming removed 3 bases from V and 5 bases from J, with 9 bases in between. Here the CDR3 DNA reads TGTGCCAGCAGCTTCAACGGGGGAGATACGCAGTATTTT. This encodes CASSFNGGDTQYF.

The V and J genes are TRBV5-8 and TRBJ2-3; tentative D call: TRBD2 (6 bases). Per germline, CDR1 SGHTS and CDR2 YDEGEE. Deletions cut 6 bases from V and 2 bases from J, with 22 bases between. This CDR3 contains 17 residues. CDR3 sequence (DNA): TGTGCCAGCACCCAAGAGGGACGCGGGGACCTCACAGATACGCAGTATTTT. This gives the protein CASTQEGRGDLTDTQYF. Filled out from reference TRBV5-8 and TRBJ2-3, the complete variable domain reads EAGVTQSPTHLIKTRGQQATLRCSPISGHTSVYWYQQALGLGLQFLLWYDEGEERNRGNFPPRFSGRQFPNYSSELNVNALELEDSALYLCASTQEGRGDLTDTQYFGPGTRLTVL.

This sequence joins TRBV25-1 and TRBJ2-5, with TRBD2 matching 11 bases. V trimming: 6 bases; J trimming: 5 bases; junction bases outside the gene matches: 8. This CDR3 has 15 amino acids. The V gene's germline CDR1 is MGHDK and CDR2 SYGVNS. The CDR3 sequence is CASRSVAGGLETQYF. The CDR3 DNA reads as TGTGCCAGCAGATCGGTAGCGGGAGGGCTTGAGACCCAGTACTTC.

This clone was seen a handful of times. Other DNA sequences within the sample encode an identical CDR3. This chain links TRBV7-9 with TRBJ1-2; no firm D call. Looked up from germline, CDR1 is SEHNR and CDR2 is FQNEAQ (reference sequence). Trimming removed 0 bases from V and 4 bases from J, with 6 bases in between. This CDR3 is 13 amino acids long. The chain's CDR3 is CASSLAGFYGYTF. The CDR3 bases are TGTGCCAGCAGCTTAGCAGGGTTCTATGGCTACACCTTC.

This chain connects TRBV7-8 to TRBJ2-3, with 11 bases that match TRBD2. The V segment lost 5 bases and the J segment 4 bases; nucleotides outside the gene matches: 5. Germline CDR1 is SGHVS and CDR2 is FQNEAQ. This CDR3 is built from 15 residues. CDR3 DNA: TGTGCCAGCAGCAATAGCGGGAGGGGCTCAGATACGCAGTATTTT. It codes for CASSNSGRGSDTQYF.

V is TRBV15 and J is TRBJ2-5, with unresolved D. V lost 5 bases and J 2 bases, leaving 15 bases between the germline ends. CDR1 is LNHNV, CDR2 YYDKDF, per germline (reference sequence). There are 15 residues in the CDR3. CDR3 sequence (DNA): TGTGCCACCAGCCCACTGGACGGAGAACAAGAGACCCAGTACTTC. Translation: CATSPLDGEQETQYF.

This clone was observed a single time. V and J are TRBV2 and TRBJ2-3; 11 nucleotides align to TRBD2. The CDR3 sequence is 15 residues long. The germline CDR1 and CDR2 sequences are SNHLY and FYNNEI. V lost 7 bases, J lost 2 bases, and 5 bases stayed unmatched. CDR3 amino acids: CASKLAGGFTDTQYF. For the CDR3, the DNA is TGTGCCAGCAAGCTAGCGGGAGGTTTCACAGATACGCAGTATTTT.

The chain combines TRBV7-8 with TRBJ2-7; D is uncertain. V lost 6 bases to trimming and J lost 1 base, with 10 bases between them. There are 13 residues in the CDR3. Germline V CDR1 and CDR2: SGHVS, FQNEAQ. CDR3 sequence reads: CASRPRLSYEQYF. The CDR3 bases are TGTGCCAGCAGGCCTCGTTTGTCCTACGAGCAGTACTTC.

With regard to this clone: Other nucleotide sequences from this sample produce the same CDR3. The CDR3 sequence is CASSPRNTEAFF. The CDR3 nucleotides read TGTGCCAGCAGCCCCAGAAACACTGAAGCTTTCTTT. The chain couples TRBV4-2 to TRBJ1-1; D uncertain. This CDR3 region has 12 residues. Germline V gives CDR1 LGHNA, CDR2 YNFKEQ. V was pared by 4 bases and J by 2 bases, with 5 bases between.

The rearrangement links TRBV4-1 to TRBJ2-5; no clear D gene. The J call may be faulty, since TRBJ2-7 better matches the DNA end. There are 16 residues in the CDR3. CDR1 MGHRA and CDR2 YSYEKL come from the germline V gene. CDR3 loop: CASTSDVRRSSYEQYF. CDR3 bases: TGCGCCAGCACCTCGGATGTCCGGCGGAGCTCCTACGAGCAGTACTTC.

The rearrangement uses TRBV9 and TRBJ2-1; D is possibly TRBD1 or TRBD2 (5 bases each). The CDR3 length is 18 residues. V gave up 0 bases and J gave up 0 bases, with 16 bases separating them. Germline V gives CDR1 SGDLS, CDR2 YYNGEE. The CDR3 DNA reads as TGTGCCAGCAGCGTAGAATCTCGGGGCCCAAGCTCCTACAATGAGCAGTTCTTC. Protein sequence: CASSVESRGPSSYNEQFF.

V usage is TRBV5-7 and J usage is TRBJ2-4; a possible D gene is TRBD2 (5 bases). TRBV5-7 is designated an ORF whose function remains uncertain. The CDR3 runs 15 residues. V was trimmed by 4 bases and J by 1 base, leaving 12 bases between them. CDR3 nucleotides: TGTGCCAGCAGCCGCTCCAGGAGGGCCAAAAACATTCAGTACTTC. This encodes CASSRSRRAKNIQYF.

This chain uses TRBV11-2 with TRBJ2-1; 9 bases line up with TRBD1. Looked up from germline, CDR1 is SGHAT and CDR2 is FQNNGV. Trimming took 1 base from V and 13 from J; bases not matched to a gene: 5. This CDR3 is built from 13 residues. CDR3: CASSLGTGQGQFF. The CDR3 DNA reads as TGTGCCAGCAGCTTAGGAACGGGACAGGGTCAGTTCTTC.

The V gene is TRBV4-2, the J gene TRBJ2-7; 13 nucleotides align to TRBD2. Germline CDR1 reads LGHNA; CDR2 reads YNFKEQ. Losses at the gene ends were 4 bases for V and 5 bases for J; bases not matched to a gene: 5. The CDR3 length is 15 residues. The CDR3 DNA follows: TGTGCCAGCAGCCGAGGGACTAGCGGGATCAACGAGCAGTACTTC. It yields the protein CASSRGTSGINEQYF.

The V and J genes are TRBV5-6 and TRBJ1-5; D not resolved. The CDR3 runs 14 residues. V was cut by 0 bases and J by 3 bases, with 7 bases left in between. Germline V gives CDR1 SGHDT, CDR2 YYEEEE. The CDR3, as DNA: TGTGCCAGCAGCTTGGGTCAGATCAATCAGCCCCAGCATTTT. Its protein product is CASSLGQINQPQHF.

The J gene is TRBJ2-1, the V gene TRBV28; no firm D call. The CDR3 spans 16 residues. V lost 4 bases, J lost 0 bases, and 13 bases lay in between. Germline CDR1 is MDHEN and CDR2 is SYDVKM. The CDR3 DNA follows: TGTGCCAGCAGTTCCCCCAAGGCGAGCTCCTACAATGAGCAGTTCTTC. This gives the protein CASSSPKASSYNEQFF.

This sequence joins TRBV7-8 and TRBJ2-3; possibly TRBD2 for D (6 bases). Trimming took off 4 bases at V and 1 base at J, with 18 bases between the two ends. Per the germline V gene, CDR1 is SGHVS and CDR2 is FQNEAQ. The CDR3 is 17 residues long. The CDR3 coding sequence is TGTGCCAGCAGCTATAGGGCCTCTAGCGCCCGCACAGATACGCAGTATTTT. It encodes CASSYRASSARTDTQYF.

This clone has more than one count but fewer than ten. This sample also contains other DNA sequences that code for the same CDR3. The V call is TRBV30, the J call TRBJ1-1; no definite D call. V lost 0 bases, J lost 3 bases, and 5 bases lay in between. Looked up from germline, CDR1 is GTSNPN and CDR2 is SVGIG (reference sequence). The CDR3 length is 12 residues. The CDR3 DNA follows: TGTGCCTGGAGTGTACTGGACACTGAAGCTTTCTTT. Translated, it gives CAWSVLDTEAFF.